This passage covers 20 T cell receptor beta chains from one sample sequenced in a study of Graves' ophthalmopathy and Graves' hyperthyroidism (dated 2018 in TCRdb). Sequenced on an Illumina HiSeq 2000. For repertoire sequencing, TCR beta CDR3 regions were amplified from RNA transcripts. The first round was an RT-PCR using HTBI primers with the Qiagen OneStep RT-PCR kit, and this first round was followed by a second-round multiplex PCR, then size selection and purification. The public reads were quality trimmed at Q25 with fastp and then assembled into clones with MiXCR by TCRdb, keeping productive beta chains. Entries are consolidated by CDR3 protein sequence, retaining the most common genes and DNA. The sample has approximately 540,000 distinct CDR3 sequences on record, less than 40% of them singletons. The ten top clones hold 4% to 5% of the sample. Sequencing was carried out using peripheral blood or thyroid tissue (not recorded which). The receptors derive from an adult man with Graves' hyperthyroidism.

The V gene is TRBV6-4, the J gene TRBJ1-4; 7 bases line up with TRBD1. V lost 0 bases and J lost 6; bases outside the gene matches: 7. Germline V lookup: CDR1 MRHNA, CDR2 SNTAGT. The CDR3 is made up of 16 amino acids. The CDR3 bases are TGTGCCAGCAGTGACTCGACGGGCGGGACAGATGAAAAACTGTTTTTT. Its protein product is CASSDSTGGTDEKLFF.

The table lists this clonotype with many counts. V usage is TRBV12-3 or TRBV12-4 and J usage is TRBJ1-5; a possible D gene is TRBD1 (5 bases). The CDR3 covers 15 residues. V was cut by 5 bases and J by 3 bases, with 14 bases left in between. The CDR3 bases are TGTGCCAGCAGTCCACGGGACGGCGACAATCAGCCCCAGCATTTT. This translates into CASSPRDGDNQPQHF.

The chain has TRBV7-9 and TRBJ2-1; no clear D. V was pared by 1 base and J by 10 bases, with 14 bases between. This CDR3 has 14 amino acids. Germline lookup yields CDR1 SEHNR and CDR2 FQNEAQ (reference sequence). The CDR3 DNA reads TGTGCCAGCAGCTTAGTATCTTTGGCGGCGGAGCAGTTCTTC. This translates into CASSLVSLAAEQFF.

About this clonotype itself: A much larger clone differs from this one at a single base, so this may be a read error. DNA of the CDR3: TGTGCCAGCAGTTACCAGGGACAGGGCATCGGGGAGCTGTTTTTT. It is translated as CASSYQGQGIGELFF. This rearrangement joins TRBV10-3 to TRBJ2-2, with 9 positions matching TRBD1. The CDR3 loop spans 15 amino acids. Germline V lookup: CDR1 ENHRY, CDR2 SYGVKD.

The chain uses TRBV20-1 and TRBJ1-2; the D gene is possibly TRBD1 (6 bases). The germline CDR1 and CDR2 sequences are DFQATT and SNEGSKA (reference sequence). The CDR3 extends over 13 amino acids. V was cut by 4 bases and J by 7 bases, with 16 bases left in between. The CDR3 nucleotides read TGCAGTGCTATCGAGCGGGAGGGGGGTGGCTACACCTTC. Its translation is CSAIEREGGGYTF.

The genes are TRBV24-1 and TRBJ2-7; 10 bases line up with TRBD2. The germline CDR1 and CDR2 sequences are KGHDR and SFDVKD. J gave up 2 bases and V 7 bases, and 13 bases lay outside the gene matches. This CDR3 contains 17 residues. The CDR3 reads CATSSPPGLARTYEQYF. The CDR3 coding sequence is TGTGCCACCAGCAGTCCACCGGGACTAGCGAGAACCTACGAGCAGTACTTC.

Ten or more counts support this clonotype. The rearrangement uses TRBV20-1 and TRBJ2-7, with D possibly being TRBD1 (6 bases). Germline-derived CDR1 and CDR2 are DFQATT and SNEGSKA (reference sequence). The ends were cut back, 4 bases at V and 6 bases at J, with 25 bases in the middle. The CDR3 loop spans 16 amino acids. This CDR3 is CSANWIGQRILGEQYF. The CDR3 DNA reads as TGCAGTGCTAATTGGATCGGACAGCGCATTTTGGGCGAGCAGTACTTC.

This clonotype was picked up a small number of times. V usage is TRBV3-1 and J usage is TRBJ2-7; no clear D. V lost 6 bases to trimming and J lost 6 bases, with 12 bases between them. Germline V gene sequence: CDR1 LGHDT, CDR2 YNNKEL (reference sequence). The CDR3 sequence is 12 residues long. This CDR3 reads CASSFPLSEQYF. DNA of the CDR3: TGTGCCAGCAGTTTCCCCCTCTCCGAGCAGTACTTC.

The chain recombines TRBV7-8 with TRBJ1-5; 7 nucleotides match TRBD1. The V gene's germline CDR1 is SGHVS and CDR2 FQNEAQ. With 1 base clipped from V and 5 bases from J, the junction kept 8 bases outside the gene matches. The CDR3 spans 16 residues. The CDR3 nucleotides are TGTGCCAGCAGCTTAGACCTGACAGGGAGTGATCAGCCCCAGCATTTT. Amino acids: CASSLDLTGSDQPQHF. The full variable domain, rest sourced from reference TRBV7-8 and TRBJ1-5, is GAGVSQSPRYKVAKRGQDVALRCDPISGHVSLFWYQQALGQGPEFLTYFQNEAQLDKSGLPSDRFFAERPEGSVSTLKIQRTQQEDSAVYLCASSLDLTGSDQPQHFGDGTRLSIL.

The V gene is TRBV25-1, the J gene TRBJ1-2, with TRBD1 identical over 9 bases. The trim removed 2 bases at V and 4 bases at J, leaving 11 bases unmatched. Germline V CDR1 and CDR2: MGHDK, SYGVNS. The CDR3 runs 17 residues. The chain's CDR3 is CASSEAAGTGSAYGYTF. As DNA, the CDR3 is TGTGCCAGCAGTGAAGCTGCCGGGACAGGGTCAGCCTATGGCTACACCTTC.

V is TRBV24-1 and J is TRBJ2-7, with TRBD1 matching over 9 bases. CDR3 size: 13 residues. J gave up 7 bases and V 9 bases, and 9 bases lay outside the gene matches. Germline CDR1 and CDR2: KGHDR and SFDVKD. The CDR3 spells CATSGQGYNEQYF. The CDR3 DNA sequence: TGTGCCACCTCGGGACAGGGTTACAATGAGCAGTACTTC.

This clonotype was observed a few times. This chain uses TRBV5-1 with TRBJ2-7; 9 nucleotides agree with TRBD1. Germline V gene data show CDR1 as SGHRS and CDR2 as YFSETQ. V shed 4 bases and J 1 base; nucleotides not matched to a gene: 12. This CDR3 is built from 17 residues. DNA of the CDR3: TGCGCCAGCAGCACCCAACCGACAGGGGGTACTTCCTACGAGCAGTACTTC. The encoded protein is CASSTQPTGGTSYEQYF.

In its sample, this clonotype was seen many times. The V gene is TRBV4-1, the J gene TRBJ1-1; D unresolved. V shed 4 bases and J shed 0 bases, with 9 bases lying between them. The CDR3 runs to 14 residues. Germline V CDR1 and CDR2: MGHRA, YSYEKL. The CDR3 loop is CASSPNAMNTEAFF. As DNA, the CDR3 is TGCGCCAGCAGCCCTAACGCAATGAACACTGAAGCTTTCTTT.

This clonotype was observed at least ten times. The V gene is TRBV9, the J gene TRBJ1-6; D gene unclear. The CDR3 totals 12 residues. In germline, CDR1 is SGDLS, CDR2 YYNGEE. The V end was cut by 5 bases, the J end by 9 bases, with 9 bases between. The CDR3 DNA is TGTGCCAGCAGTGGAGTTAGTTCACCCCTCCACTTT. Translated: CASSGVSSPLHF.

At least ten counts were recorded for this clonotype. The chain recombines TRBV29-1 with TRBJ1-1; tentatively, D is TRBD1 (6 bases). Germline V CDR1 and CDR2: SQVTM, ANQGSEA. V lost 4 bases and J lost 3, with 12 bases in between. There are 13 residues in the CDR3. CDR3 residues: CSVGQGRYTEAFF. The CDR3 DNA sequence: TGCAGCGTTGGGCAGGGGCGATACACTGAAGCTTTCTTT.

Points on this clonotype: One end of the junction fails to match germline, which may point to a read error. This rearrangement joins TRBV5-5 to TRBJ2-7, with TRBD2 matching over 8 bases. Per germline, CDR1 SGHKS and CDR2 YYEKEE (reference sequence). The CDR3 runs to 15 residues. The CDR3 sequence is CASSLVAGLVNEQHF. CDR3 DNA: TGTGCCAGCAGCTTGGTAGCGGGATTGGTTAACGAGCAGCACTTC.

This clonotype was counted a few times. The chain couples TRBV13 to TRBJ1-2; D gene uncertain. Trimming removed 6 bases from V and 5 bases from J, with 13 bases in between. Germline V gene sequence: CDR1 PRHDT, CDR2 FYEKMQ (reference sequence). The CDR3 length is 13 residues. The CDR3 sequence is CASRFPIPYGYTF. CDR3 DNA: TGTGCCAGCAGGTTTCCCATTCCTTATGGCTACACCTTC.

The chain combines TRBV10-2 with TRBJ2-2; TRBD1 is a possible D gene (6 bases). The CDR3 contains 15 residues. Trimming shortened V by 7 bases and J by 6 bases, and 18 bases separated the two germline ends. Per germline, CDR1 WSHSY and CDR2 SAAADI. The CDR3 sequence is CASIPGTKGAGELFF. The CDR3 nucleotides read TGCGCCAGCATACCTGGGACCAAGGGGGCCGGGGAGCTGTTTTTT.

V is TRBV12-3 or TRBV12-4 and J is TRBJ1-2, with D maybe TRBD1 (5 bases). The germline V and J ends were trimmed by 6 bases and 4 bases, with 24 bases remaining between them. The CDR3 covers 17 residues. The CDR3 is CASSLSLVGGEGYGYTF. The CDR3 DNA reads TGTGCCAGCAGCTTATCCCTTGTGGGGGGAGAGGGCTATGGCTACACCTTC.

There are many counts of this clonotype. The chain combines TRBV9 with TRBJ1-2; no clear D. The CDR3 contains 12 residues. Germline CDR1 reads SGDLS; CDR2 reads YYNGEE. V was shortened by 2 bases and J by 2 bases, with 4 bases between the two germline ends. In DNA form, the CDR3 reads TGTGCCAGCAGCGTGGACAACTATGGCTACACCTTC. It is translated as CASSVDNYGYTF.